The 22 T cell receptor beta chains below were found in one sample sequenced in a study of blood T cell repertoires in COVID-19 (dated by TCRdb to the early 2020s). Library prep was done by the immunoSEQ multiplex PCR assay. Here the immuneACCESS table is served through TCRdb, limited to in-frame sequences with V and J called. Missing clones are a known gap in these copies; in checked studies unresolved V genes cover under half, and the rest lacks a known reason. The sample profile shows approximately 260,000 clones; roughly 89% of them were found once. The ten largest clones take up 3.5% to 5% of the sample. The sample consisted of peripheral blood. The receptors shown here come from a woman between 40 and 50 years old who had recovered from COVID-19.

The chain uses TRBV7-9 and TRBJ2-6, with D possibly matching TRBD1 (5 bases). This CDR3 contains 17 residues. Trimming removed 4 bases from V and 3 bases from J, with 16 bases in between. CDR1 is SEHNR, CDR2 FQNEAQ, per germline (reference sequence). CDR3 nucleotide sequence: TGTGCCAGCAGCTCCCAGGGTATTCCTGTTGGGGCCAACGTCCTGACTTTC. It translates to CASSSQGIPVGANVLTF.

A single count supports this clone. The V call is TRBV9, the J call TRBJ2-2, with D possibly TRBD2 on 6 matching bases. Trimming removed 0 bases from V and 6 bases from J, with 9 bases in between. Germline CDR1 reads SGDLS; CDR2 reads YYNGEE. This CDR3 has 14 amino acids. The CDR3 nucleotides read TGTGCCAGCAGCGTAGTTAGCGGCGCCGGGGAGCTGTTTTTT. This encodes CASSVVSGAGELFF.

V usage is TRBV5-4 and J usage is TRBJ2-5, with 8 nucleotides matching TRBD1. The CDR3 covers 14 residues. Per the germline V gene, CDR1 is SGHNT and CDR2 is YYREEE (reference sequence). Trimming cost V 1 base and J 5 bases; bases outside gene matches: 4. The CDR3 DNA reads TGTGCCAGCAGCTTGCAGGGGGCGTGGGAGACCCAGTACTTC. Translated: CASSLQGAWETQYF.

The CDR3 DNA reads as TGTGCCAGCAGTCCCGGAGGCTATAATTCACCCCTCCACTTT. Its translation is CASSPGGYNSPLHF. The J gene is TRBJ1-6, the V gene TRBV28; D gene ambiguous. Germline-derived CDR1 and CDR2 are MDHEN and SYDVKM. V lost 5 bases and J lost 3, with 8 bases in between. The CDR3 spans 14 residues.

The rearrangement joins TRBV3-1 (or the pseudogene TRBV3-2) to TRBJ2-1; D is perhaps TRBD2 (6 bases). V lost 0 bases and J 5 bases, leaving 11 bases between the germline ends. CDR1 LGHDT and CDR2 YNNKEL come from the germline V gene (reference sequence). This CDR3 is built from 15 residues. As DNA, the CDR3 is TGTGCCAGCAGCCAAGACCTCGGGAGCCACAATGAGCAGTTCTTC. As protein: CASSQDLGSHNEQFF.

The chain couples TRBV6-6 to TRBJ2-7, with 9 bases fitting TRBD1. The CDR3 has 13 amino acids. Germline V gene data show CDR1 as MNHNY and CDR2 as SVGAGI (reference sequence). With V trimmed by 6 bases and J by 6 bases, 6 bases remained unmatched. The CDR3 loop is CASRPGQGIEQYF. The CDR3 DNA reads TGTGCCAGCAGGCCGGGACAGGGAATCGAGCAGTACTTC.

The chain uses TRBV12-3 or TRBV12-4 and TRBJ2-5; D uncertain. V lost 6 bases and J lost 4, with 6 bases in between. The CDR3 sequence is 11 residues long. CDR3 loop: CASSLTETQYF. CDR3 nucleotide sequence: TGTGCCAGCAGCCTAACAGAGACCCAGTACTTC.

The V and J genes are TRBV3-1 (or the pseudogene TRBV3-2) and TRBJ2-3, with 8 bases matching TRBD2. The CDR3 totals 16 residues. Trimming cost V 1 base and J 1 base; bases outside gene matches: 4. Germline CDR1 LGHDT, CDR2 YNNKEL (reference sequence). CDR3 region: CASSQAGGRGTDTQYF. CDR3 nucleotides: TGTGCCAGCAGCCAAGCGGGGGGGCGGGGCACAGATACGCAGTATTTT.

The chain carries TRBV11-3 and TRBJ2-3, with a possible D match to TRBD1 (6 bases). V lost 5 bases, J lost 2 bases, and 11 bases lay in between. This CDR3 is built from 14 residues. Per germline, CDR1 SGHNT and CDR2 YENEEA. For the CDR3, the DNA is TGTGCCAGCAGCCAAGGACAGATCACAGATACGCAGTATTTT. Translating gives CASSQGQITDTQYF. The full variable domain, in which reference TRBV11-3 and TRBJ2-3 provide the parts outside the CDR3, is EAGVVQSPRYKIIEKKQPVAFWCNPISGHNTLYWYLQNLGQGPELLIRYENEEAVDDSQLPKDRFSAERLKGVDSTLKIQPAELGDSAVYLCASSQGQITDTQYFGPGTRLTVL.

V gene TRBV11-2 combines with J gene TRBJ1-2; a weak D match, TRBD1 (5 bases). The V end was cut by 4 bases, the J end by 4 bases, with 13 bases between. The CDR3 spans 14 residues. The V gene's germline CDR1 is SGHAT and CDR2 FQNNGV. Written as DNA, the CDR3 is TGTGCCAGCAGCTCCCTCTCAGGGCTCTATGGCTACACCTTC. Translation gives CASSSLSGLYGYTF.

The CDR3 DNA follows: TGTGCCAGTAGTACACCGGGACTATACACAGATACGCAGTATTTT. Protein sequence: CASSTPGLYTDTQYF. The chain joins TRBV19 to TRBJ2-3; 7 bases are a match to TRBD2. V shed 4 bases and J 2 bases; nucleotides not matched to a gene: 6. This CDR3 contains 15 residues. Germline V lookup: CDR1 LNHDA, CDR2 SQIVND (reference sequence).

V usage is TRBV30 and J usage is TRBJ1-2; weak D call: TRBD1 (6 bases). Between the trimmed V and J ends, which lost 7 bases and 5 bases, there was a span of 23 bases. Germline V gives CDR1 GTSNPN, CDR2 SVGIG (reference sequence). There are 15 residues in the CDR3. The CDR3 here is CASPRAGADLYGYTF. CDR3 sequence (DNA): TGTGCCTCCCCGAGGGCGGGGGCCGACTTGTATGGCTACACCTTC.

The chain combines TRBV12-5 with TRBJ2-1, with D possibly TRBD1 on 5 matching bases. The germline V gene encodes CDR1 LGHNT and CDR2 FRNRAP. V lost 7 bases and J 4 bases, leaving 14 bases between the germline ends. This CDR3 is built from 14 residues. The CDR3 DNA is TGTGCTAGTGTCGGTGGGCAGGGTTACAATGAGCAGTTCTTC. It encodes CASVGGQGYNEQFF.

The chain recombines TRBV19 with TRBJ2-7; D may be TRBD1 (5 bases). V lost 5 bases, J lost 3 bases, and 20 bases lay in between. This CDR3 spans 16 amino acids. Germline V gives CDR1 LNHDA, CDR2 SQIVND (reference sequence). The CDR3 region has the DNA TGTGCCAGTAGTGTCCGCCAGGGTTCTGGGAACTACGAGCAGTACTTC. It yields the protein CASSVRQGSGNYEQYF.

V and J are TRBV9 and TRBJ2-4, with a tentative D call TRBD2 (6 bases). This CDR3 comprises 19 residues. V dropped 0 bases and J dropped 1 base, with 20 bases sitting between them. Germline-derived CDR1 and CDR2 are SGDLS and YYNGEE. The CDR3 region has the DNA TGTGCCAGCAGCGTAGACCCCCGTACAACGGGGGTTGCCAAAAACATTCAGTACTTC. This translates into CASSVDPRTTGVAKNIQYF.

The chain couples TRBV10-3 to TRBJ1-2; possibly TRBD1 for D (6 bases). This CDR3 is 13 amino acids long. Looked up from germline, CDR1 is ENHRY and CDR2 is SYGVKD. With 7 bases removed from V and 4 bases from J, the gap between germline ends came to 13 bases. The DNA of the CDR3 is TGTGCCATCACAGGGGCGCTGGGCTATGGCTACACCTTC. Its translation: CAITGALGYGYTF.

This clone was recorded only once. The CDR3 sequence is CASSQEMKGLAGGTTYEQYV. Written as DNA, the CDR3 is TGTGCCAGCAGCCAAGAAATGAAGGGACTAGCGGGAGGGACTACCTACGAGCAGTACGTC. The genes are TRBV3-1 (or the pseudogene TRBV3-2) and TRBJ2-7; 16 nucleotides line up with TRBD2. V dropped 0 bases and J dropped 2; count of bases not matched to a gene: 10. The germline V gene has CDR1 LGHDT and CDR2 YNNKEL (reference sequence). The CDR3 extends over 20 amino acids.

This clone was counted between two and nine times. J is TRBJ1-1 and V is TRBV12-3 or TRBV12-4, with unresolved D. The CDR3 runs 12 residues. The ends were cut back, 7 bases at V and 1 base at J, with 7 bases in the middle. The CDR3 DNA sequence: TGTGCCAGCACCCCAGGGAACACTGAAGCTTTCTTT. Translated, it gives CASTPGNTEAFF.

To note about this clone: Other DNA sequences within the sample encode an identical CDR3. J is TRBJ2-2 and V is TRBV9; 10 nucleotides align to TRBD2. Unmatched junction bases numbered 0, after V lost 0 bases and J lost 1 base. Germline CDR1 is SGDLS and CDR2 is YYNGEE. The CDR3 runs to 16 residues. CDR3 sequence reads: CASSVGLAGNTGELFF. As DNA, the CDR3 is TGTGCCAGCAGCGTAGGACTAGCGGGGAACACCGGGGAGCTGTTTTTT.

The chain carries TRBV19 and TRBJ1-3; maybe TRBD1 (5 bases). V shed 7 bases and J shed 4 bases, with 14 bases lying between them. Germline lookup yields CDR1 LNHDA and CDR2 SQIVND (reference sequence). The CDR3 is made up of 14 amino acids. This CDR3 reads CASTMGGFGNTIYF. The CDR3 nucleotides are TGTGCCAGTACCATGGGGGGGTTCGGAAACACCATATATTTT.

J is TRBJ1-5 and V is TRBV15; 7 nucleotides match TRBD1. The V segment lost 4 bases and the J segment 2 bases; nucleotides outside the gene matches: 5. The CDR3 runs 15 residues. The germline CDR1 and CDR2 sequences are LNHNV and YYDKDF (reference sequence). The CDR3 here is CATSTGGIGNQPQHF. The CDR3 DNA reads TGTGCCACCAGCACAGGGGGAATTGGCAATCAGCCCCAGCATTTT.

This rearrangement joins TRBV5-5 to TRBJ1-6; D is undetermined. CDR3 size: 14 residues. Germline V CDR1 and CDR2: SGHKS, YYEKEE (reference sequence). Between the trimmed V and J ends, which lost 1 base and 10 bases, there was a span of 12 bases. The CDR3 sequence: CASSLTFNLSPLHF. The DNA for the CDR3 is TGTGCCAGCAGCTTGACGTTTAATCTATCACCCCTCCACTTT.